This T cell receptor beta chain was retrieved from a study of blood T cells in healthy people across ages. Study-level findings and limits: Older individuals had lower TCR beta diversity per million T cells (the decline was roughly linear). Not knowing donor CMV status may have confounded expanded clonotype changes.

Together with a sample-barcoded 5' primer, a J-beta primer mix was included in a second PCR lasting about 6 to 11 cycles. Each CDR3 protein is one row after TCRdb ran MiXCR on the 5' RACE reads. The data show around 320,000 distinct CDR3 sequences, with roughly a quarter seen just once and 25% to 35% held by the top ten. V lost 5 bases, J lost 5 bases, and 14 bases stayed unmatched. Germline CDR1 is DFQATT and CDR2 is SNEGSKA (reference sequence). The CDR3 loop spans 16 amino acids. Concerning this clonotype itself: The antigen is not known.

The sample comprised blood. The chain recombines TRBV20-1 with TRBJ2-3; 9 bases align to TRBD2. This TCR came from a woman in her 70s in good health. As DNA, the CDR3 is TGCAGTGCTGAAACCCATCATAGCGGGGGTGGAGATACGCAGTATTTT. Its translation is CSAETHHSGGGDTQYF.